This T cell receptor (beta chain) was identified in a study of blood T cell repertoires in COVID-19. Across the study: Material from acute and convalescent COVID-19 was sourced from the United States, Italy and Spain. Sources were T cells, B-cell-depleted T cells, or PBMCs; the material itself was cDNA or gDNA.

This clone has just one count. From germline, CDR1 is MGHRA and CDR2 YSYEKL. The V end lost 0 bases, the J end lost 3 bases, and 7 bases lay between the germline ends. The CDR3 is made up of 14 amino acids. TCRdb's copy holds only in-frame clones and misses some; the assay was immunoSEQ multiplex PCR. This table has about 210,000 clones, about 83% appearing once. The chain carries TRBV4-1 and TRBJ2-3; no clear D gene. Sequenced material: peripheral blood. The sequence came from a man aged 50 to 60 with active or convalescent COVID-19. CDR3 bases: TGCGCCAGCAGCCAAGAATTTAAAACAGATACGCAGTATTTT. It encodes CASSQEFKTDTQYF.